This T cell receptor (beta chain) was found in a study of blood T cell repertoires in COVID-19. Clones were sequenced by immunoSEQ multiplex PCR, and TCRdb holds only the in-frame ones, with some missing. Here the sample spans 150,000 or so clones, around 87% being singletons. Germline V CDR1 and CDR2: MNHEY, SVGAGI. Trimming left V 7 bases short and J 5 bases short, with 17 bases between. This CDR3 region has 14 residues. In this sample, this clone turned up once. The sequenced sample consisted of PBMCs or T cells enriched from blood (not recorded which). This receptor was identified in a woman in her 40s who had been exposed to COVID-19. The genes are TRBV6-5 and TRBJ1-1; tentative D call: TRBD1 (5 bases). In nucleotides, the CDR3 is TGTGCCAGCATCCCTAGGGGCGGAAGAACTGAAGCTTTCTTT. Translated: CASIPRGGRTEAFF.